A single sample is the source of the 17 T cell receptor beta chains below, sequenced in a study of T cells in Graves' hyperthyroidism and ophthalmopathy. Using RNA transcripts as the source, TCR beta CDR3 regions were amplified. Researchers ran a first-round RT-PCR on the TCR CDR3 using the HTBI primer set. Each CDR3 protein gets one entry after TCRdb re-called the multiplex PCR reads with MiXCR. The top ten hold approximately 8.7% of the sample, which has hundreds of thousands of distinct CDR3 sequences, over 35% seen once. What was sequenced was blood. These TCRs come from a man between 18 and 35 years old with Graves' hyperthyroidism.

V usage is TRBV19 and J usage is TRBJ1-1; no clear D. CDR1 and CDR2 (germline): LNHDA, SQIVND (reference sequence). This CDR3 has 15 amino acids. With 1 base removed from V and 4 bases from J, the gap between germline ends came to 13 bases. Here the CDR3 DNA reads TGTGCCAGTAGTATAGGACCCGGGTATAGCACTGAAGCTTTCTTT. The encoded protein is CASSIGPGYSTEAFF.

The rearrangement uses TRBV15 and TRBJ1-3; D is unresolved. The ends were cut back, 3 bases at V and 8 bases at J, with 14 bases in the middle. The germline gives CDR1 LNHNV, CDR2 YYDKDF (reference sequence). This CDR3 contains 14 residues. CDR3 nucleotide sequence: TGTGCCACCAGCAGCCAGAAGGCTGGCTACACCATATATTTT. This translates into CATSSQKAGYTIYF. Supplemented by reference TRBV15 and TRBJ1-3, the full variable domain reads DAMVIQNPRYQVTQFGKPVTLSCSQTLNHNVMYWYQQKSSQAPKLLFHYYDKDFNNEADTPDNFQSRRPNTSFCFLDIRSPGLGDTAMYLCATSSQKAGYTIYFGEGSWLTVV.

This clonotype was picked up many times. The chain carries TRBV15 and TRBJ1-2, with D possibly being TRBD1 (5 bases). CDR1 and CDR2 (germline): LNHNV, YYDKDF (reference sequence). V lost 0 bases and J 7 bases, leaving 18 bases between the germline ends. This CDR3 comprises 16 residues. The CDR3 loop is CATSRDTRQFISGYTF. The CDR3 region has the DNA TGTGCCACCAGCAGAGATACTAGACAGTTTATATCTGGCTACACCTTC.

The chain couples TRBV5-6 to TRBJ1-1; 9 bases match TRBD1. The CDR3 has 11 amino acids. Germline V CDR1 and CDR2: SGHDT, YYEEEE. With V trimmed by 4 bases and J by 11 bases, 3 bases remained unmatched. CDR3 nucleotides: TGTGCCAGCAGCGGAGGGACAGGGGCTTTCTTT. It codes for CASSGGTGAFF.

In its sample, this clonotype was seen a few times. The junction shows a germline mismatch at one end, possibly a read error. The chain uses TRBV27 and TRBJ1-2; a possible D gene is TRBD1 (5 bases). CDR3 length: 8 amino acids. Germline values: CDR1 MNHEY, CDR2 SMNVEV (reference sequence). CDR3 nucleotides: TGTGCCAGCAGTTTAGAGGGGTTC. It translates to CASSLEGF.

This clonotype was counted a few times. The genes are TRBV7-9 and TRBJ2-2; D call uncertain. V lost 5 bases, J lost 8 bases, and 9 bases lay in between. Per the germline V gene, CDR1 is SEHNR and CDR2 is FQNEAQ (reference sequence). This CDR3 region has 12 residues. CDR3 nucleotide sequence: TGTGCCAGCAGCCTCGACCATGGGGAGCTGTTTTTT. Translation: CASSLDHGELFF. Together with reference TRBV7-9 and TRBJ2-2, the CDR3 gives the full variable domain: DTGVSQNPRHKITKRGQNVTFRCDPISEHNRLYWYRQTLGQGPEFLTYFQNEAQLEKSRLLSDRFSAERPKGSFSTLEIQRTEQGDSAMYLCASSLDHGELFFGEGSRLTVL.

The chain joins TRBV7-2 to TRBJ1-5; TRBD1 is a possible D gene (6 bases). The V and J ends lost 5 bases and 11 bases respectively, with 19 bases between them. The CDR3 runs 14 residues. The germline V gene has CDR1 SGHTA and CDR2 FQGNSA. The CDR3 region has the DNA TGTGCCAGCAGCGGCGGACAGTACCAAGAGACCCAGCATTTT. This gives the protein CASSGGQYQETQHF.

The CDR3 coding sequence is TGCAGCGTTGTGGGACGGTCCTACGAGCAGTACTTC. As protein: CSVVGRSYEQYF. The chain carries TRBV29-1 and TRBJ2-7; D could derive from TRBD1 or TRBD2 (5 bases each). The CDR3 is 12 amino acids. V gave up 4 bases and J gave up 1 base, with 8 bases separating them. CDR1 is SQVTM and CDR2 is ANQGSEA in the germline V gene.

This clonotype was seen at least ten times. The chain uses TRBV29-1 and TRBJ2-7; 8 bases align to TRBD2. Per germline, CDR1 SQVTM and CDR2 ANQGSEA. Trimming removed 2 bases from V and 3 bases from J; junction bases left unmatched: 6. This CDR3 is 14 amino acids long. CDR3 sequence: CSVEISGRVYEQYF. CDR3 DNA sequence: TGCAGCGTTGAAATCTCCGGGAGGGTCTACGAGCAGTACTTC.

The V and J genes are TRBV20-1 and TRBJ1-6; D unresolved. The CDR3 runs 14 residues. V was cut by 1 base and J by 8 bases, with 12 bases left in between. CDR1 is DFQATT, CDR2 SNEGSKA, per germline (reference sequence). CDR3 sequence: CSARVAGGHSPLHF. CDR3 nucleotide sequence: TGCAGTGCTAGAGTGGCGGGAGGTCATTCACCCCTCCACTTT.

This chain links TRBV29-1 with TRBJ2-7; 7 bases fit TRBD2. The length of the CDR3 is 11 residues. Germline CDR1 and CDR2: SQVTM and ANQGSEA. The CDR3: CSYGLAYEQYF. CDR3 nucleotides: TGCAGTTACGGACTAGCCTACGAGCAGTACTTC.

The V call is TRBV10-3, the J call TRBJ2-2, with TRBD2 matching 11 bases. V trimming: 10 bases; J trimming: 2 bases; junction bases outside the gene matches: 9. Germline CDR1 is ENHRY and CDR2 is SYGVKD. The CDR3 has 16 amino acids. Written as DNA, the CDR3 is TGTGCCAGCAGATCAGGACTAGCGGGCAACACCGGGGAGCTGTTTTTT. It specifies CASRSGLAGNTGELFF.

This clonotype has only a few counts. This sequence joins TRBV5-8 and TRBJ1-6, with 8 positions matching TRBD1. Germline V gene lookup returns CDR1 SGHTS and CDR2 YDEGEE. This CDR3 spans 16 amino acids. Trimming at V came to 3 bases and at J to 5 bases, leaving 7 bases not matched to a gene. CDR3 in amino acids: CASSSRTGKDNSPLHF. The CDR3 DNA sequence: TGTGCCAGCAGCTCGAGGACAGGGAAAGATAATTCACCCCTCCACTTT. Looking up the rest from reference TRBV5-8 and TRBJ1-6 gives the full variable domain: EAGVTQSPTHLIKTRGQQATLRCSPISGHTSVYWYQQALGLGLQFLLWYDEGEERNRGNFPPRFSGRQFPNYSSELNVNALELEDSALYLCASSSRTGKDNSPLHFGNGTRLTVT.

This clonotype was detected many times. The rearrangement links TRBV25-1 to TRBJ1-3; D ambiguous. V dropped 2 bases and J dropped 4 bases, with 15 bases sitting between them. This CDR3 contains 16 residues. CDR1 is MGHDK, CDR2 SYGVNS, per germline. CDR3 region: CASSEAGSPTGNTIYF. CDR3 DNA sequence: TGTGCCAGCAGTGAAGCTGGTAGTCCTACAGGAAACACCATATATTTT.

The chain links TRBV7-9 to TRBJ1-2; D call uncertain. V was shortened by 5 bases and J by 7 bases, with 14 bases between the two germline ends. CDR3 length equals 13 residues. Germline values: CDR1 SEHNR, CDR2 FQNEAQ (reference sequence). The CDR3 loop is CASSPATAFGYTF. Here the CDR3 DNA reads TGTGCCAGCAGCCCGGCCACAGCATTTGGCTACACCTTC.

This clonotype has a count of ten or more. V is TRBV9 and J is TRBJ1-5, with D unresolved. The V gene's germline CDR1 is SGDLS and CDR2 YYNGEE. The CDR3 runs to 14 residues. V shed 0 bases and J shed 3 bases, with 7 bases lying between them. Here the CDR3 DNA reads TGTGCCAGCAGCGTAGGCCAGCACAATCAGCCCCAGCATTTT. This translates into CASSVGQHNQPQHF.

This clonotype was seen many times. The V call is TRBV20-1, the J call TRBJ1-6; D ambiguous. From germline, CDR1 is DFQATT and CDR2 SNEGSKA (reference sequence). The CDR3 has 14 residues. Trimming pared 3 bases from V and 3 bases from J, leaving 9 bases between. The CDR3 reads CSASMGVYNSPLHF. In DNA, the CDR3 is TGCAGTGCTAGTATGGGAGTCTATAATTCACCCCTCCACTTT.